This is a list of T cell receptor beta chains from one sample in a study of control samples from healthy donors and cancer patients. The table came from immunoSEQ multiplex PCR; TCRdb's copy has only in-frame clones and leaves some out. This repertoire shows about 110,000 clones, just over 90% found once; its top ten account for about 4.2%. The sample comprised blood. Source of these receptors: a human donor in good health. The donor label of this sample is uncertain. Each CDR3 is given with its conserved first and last residue. D genes are given only for firm matches. The listing skips clone size in some rows; elsewhere it reads once, few, many or a size class.

>TRBV6-2/TRBV6-3|.|TRBJ2-3|TRBD2
TGTGCCAGCAGTTACCCCTTGGGGCGGGGGATTTCAGATACGCAGTATTTT
CASSYPLGRGISDTQYF
>TRBV27|.|TRBJ1-1|.
TGTGCCAGCAGTTTAAGGATGGATTACAGGGCAGCTTTCTTT
CASSLRMDYRAAFF
>TRBV7-2|.|TRBJ2-1|TRBD1
TGTGCCAGCAGCTACCGAACCGGGACAGGGGATGTTGAGCAGTTCTTC
CASSYRTGTGDVEQFF
>TRBV6-5|.|TRBJ1-4|.
TGTGCCAGCAGCCGCTATAATGAAAAACTGTTTTTT
CASSRYNEKLFF
>TRBV4-2|.|TRBJ1-5|TRBD1
TGTGCCAGCAGCCAAGAAGGACAGGGAAACCCTAGTCAGCCCCAGCATTTT
CASSQEGQGNPSQPQHF
>TRBV28|.|TRBJ2-5|.
TGTGCCAGCAGCCCCGTAGGGGGTCAGGAGACCCAGTACTTC
CASSPVGGQETQYF
>TRBV19|.|TRBJ1-5|.
TGTGCCAGTACCCGTCCACCCGGGCAGCCCCAGCATTTT
CASTRPPGQPQHF
>TRBV6-5|.|TRBJ1-3|.
TGTGCCAGCATGACAGGCTCTGGAAACACCATATATTTT
CASMTGSGNTIYF
>TRBV10-1|.|TRBJ2-3|.
TGCGCCAGCACCAACAGCACAGATACGCAGTATTTT
CASTNSTDTQYF
>TRBV2|.|TRBJ2-1|TRBD2
TGTGCATCCAGCAGGACTAGCAACAATGAGCAGTTCTTC
CASSRTSNNEQFF
>TRBV6-2/TRBV6-3|.|TRBJ2-3|.
TGTGCCAGCAGTGGCGGGGGCCCCACAGATACGCAGTATTTT
CASSGGGPTDTQYF
>TRBV13|.|TRBJ2-1|.
TGTGCCAGCAGCCCCCCCCGGCGCGGAAGCTCCTACAATGAGCAGTTCTTC
CASSPPRRGSSYNEQFF
>TRBV13|.|TRBJ2-6|.
TGTGCCAGCAGCTTAGGTCCGGGGACTGGGGCCAACGTCCTGACTTTC
CASSLGPGTGANVLTF
>TRBV6-2/TRBV6-3|.|TRBJ1-5|TRBD1
TGTGCCAGCAGTTACATCCAGGGGGCGAATCAGCCCCAGCATTTT
CASSYIQGANQPQHF
>TRBV24-1|.|TRBJ1-3|.
TGTGCCACCAGTGATGGGGACTGGGCCGGAAACACCATATATTTT
CATSDGDWAGNTIYF
>TRBV5-4|.|TRBJ2-3|.
TGTGCTTCGGCTAGCTATAGCACAGATACGCAGTATTTT
CASASYSTDTQYF
>TRBV5-6|.|TRBJ1-2|.
TGTGCCAGCAGCTTAGTTGGACAGAGAGGCGGCTACACCTTC
CASSLVGQRGGYTF
>TRBV29-1|.|TRBJ2-1|TRBD2
TGCAGCGTTGAAGATCACCAGCGGGGGAATGAGCAGTTCTTC
CSVEDHQRGNEQFF
>TRBV29-1|.|TRBJ1-4|.
TGCAGCGTTTTATCATCGGAGGCTAATGAAAAACTGTTTTTT
CSVLSSEANEKLFF
>TRBV5-5|.|TRBJ2-1|.
TGTGCCAGCACCCTGAATGGGGGGCCATGGGGTGAGCAGTTCTTC
CASTLNGGPWGEQFF
>TRBV19|.|TRBJ2-5|TRBD1
TGTGCCAGTAGTGGACAGGGCTGGGAGACCCAGTACTTC
CASSGQGWETQYF
>TRBV4-2|few|TRBJ1-5|.
TGTGCCAGCAGCCAAGATAACAATCAGCCCCAGCATTTT
CASSQDNNQPQHF
>TRBV12-3/TRBV12-4|once|TRBJ1-1|.
TGTGCCAGCATCCCGTTGGGGGGAACTGAAGCTTTCTTT
CASIPLGGTEAFF
>TRBV12-2|.|TRBJ2-1|.
TGTGCAAGTCGCCCCCTTACACTAGCGGGAGCGTACAATGAGCAGTTCTTC
CASRPLTLAGAYNEQFF
>TRBV6-5|.|TRBJ1-2|.
TGTGCCAGCAGTTACTCCCTCGGGGGGGCCTATGGCTACACCTTC
CASSYSLGGAYGYTF
>TRBV13|.|TRBJ1-4|.
TGTGCCAGCAGCTTGGGAGTCAATGAAAAACTGTTTTTT
CASSLGVNEKLFF
>TRBV19|.|TRBJ1-1|.
TGTGCCAGTAGCAACGAGGGGGCTGAAGCTTTCTTT
CASSNEGAEAFF
>TRBV7-8|.|TRBJ1-1|.
TGTGCCAGCAGCTCGATCATGAACACTGAAGCTTTCTTT
CASSSIMNTEAFF
>TRBV6-6|.|TRBJ2-2|.
TGTGCCAGCTTCCTTTCGTACACCGGGGAGCTGTTTTTT
CASFLSYTGELFF
>TRBV12-3/TRBV12-4|.|TRBJ1-4|.
TGTGCCAGTCCGGGGGGTTCTAATGAAAAACTGTTTTTT
CASPGGSNEKLFF
>TRBV5-4|.|TRBJ1-1|TRBD1
TGTGCCAGCAGTTACGACGACAGGGCGAACACTGAAGCTTTCTTT
CASSYDDRANTEAFF
>TRBV6-6|.|TRBJ2-3|TRBD2
TGTGCCAGCAGATCGAGCGGGGGGTTGACTGATACGCAGTATTTT
CASRSSGGLTDTQYF
>TRBV2|.|TRBJ1-4|.
TGTGCCAGCAGTCCCTCAGGGGCAGGGGATGAAAAACTGTTTTTT
CASSPSGAGDEKLFF
>TRBV7-9|once|TRBJ1-5|.
TGTGCCAGCAGCCAGGGCTTCCATCAGCCCCAGCATTTT
CASSQGFHQPQHF
>TRBV11-3|.|TRBJ2-7|.
TGTGCCAGCAGCTTAGGCAACCGGGAGAGCGAGCAGTACTTC
CASSLGNRESEQYF
>TRBV19|.|TRBJ1-2|.
TGTGCCAGTAATTTTGTAGGTGACAACTATGGCTACACCTTC
CASNFVGDNYGYTF
>TRBV30|.|TRBJ1-6|TRBD1
TGTGCCTGGACAGGGGGACCGAATTCACCCCTCCACTTT
CAWTGGPNSPLHF
>TRBV10-1|.|TRBJ2-1|.
TGCGCCAGCGGGGTTTCTCTCAATGAGCAGTTCTTC
CASGVSLNEQFF
>TRBV5-1|.|TRBJ2-1|TRBD1
TGCGCCAGCAGCTTGGTCGGGGACAGCTTCTCCTACAATGAGCAGTTCTTC
CASSLVGDSFSYNEQFF
>TRBV7-9|once|TRBJ1-2|.
TGTGCCAGCAGCTTACAGGGGCTAGATGGCTACACCTTC
CASSLQGLDGYTF
>TRBV7-3|.|TRBJ2-1|.
TGTGCCAGCAGCTTAGGCGGAGGGGGCATCTACAATGAGCAGTTCTTC
CASSLGGGGIYNEQFF
>TRBV6-1|.|TRBJ1-1|.
TGTGCCAGCAGTGAAAAGCATGAAAACACTGAAGCTTTCTTT
CASSEKHENTEAFF
>TRBV27|.|TRBJ2-5|.
TGTGCCAGCAGTCCCCCGGGAGTTGAGACCCAGTACTTC
CASSPPGVETQYF